The 18 T cell receptor beta chains in this list originate from one sample, sequenced in a study of T cell repertoires in cytomegalovirus infection. TCRdb fed the reads into MiXCR, producing one record per CDR3 protein. Of over 150,000 distinct CDR3 sequences listed, about 15% are singletons. The sequencing sample was made of CD8+ T cells from PBMCs. The receptors originated from a human donor in good health (CMV status not recorded). Some clones in this sample may be carry-over from other donors' samples.

The chain combines TRBV20-1 with TRBJ1-5; the D gene is possibly TRBD1 (6 bases). Germline-derived CDR1 and CDR2 are DFQATT and SNEGSKA (reference sequence). The CDR3 extends over 15 amino acids. V was cut by 5 bases and J by 1 base, with 15 bases left in between. CDR3 in amino acids: CSAGGGGWSNQPQHF. In DNA form, the CDR3 reads TGCAGTGCTGGAGGGGGTGGTTGGAGCAATCAGCCCCAGCATTTT.

This clonotype has more than one count but fewer than ten. The chain joins TRBV6-1 to TRBJ2-4; D is unresolved. In germline, CDR1 is MNHNS, CDR2 SASEGT. The CDR3 extends over 14 amino acids. The V and J ends lost 6 bases and 2 bases respectively, with 11 bases between them. The CDR3 here is CASSQARSKNIQYF. In DNA, the CDR3 is TGTGCCAGCAGCCAAGCCCGGTCCAAAAACATTCAGTACTTC.

In this sample, this clonotype turned up a few times. CDR3 sequence (DNA): TGTGCCAGCAGTACCGGACAGGGTGGGATTACGAACACTGAAGCTTTCTTT. Translating it yields CASSTGQGGITNTEAFF. The J gene is TRBJ1-1, the V gene TRBV6-2 or TRBV6-3; TRBD1 matches 8 bases. This CDR3 has 17 residues. From germline, CDR1 is MNHEY and CDR2 SVGEGT. The J segment lost 1 base and the V segment lost 5 bases, leaving 12 bases of the junction unmatched.

CDR3 region: CASLGGRTEAFF. The CDR3, as DNA: TGTGCCAGCCTGGGCGGTAGGACTGAAGCTTTCTTT. The chain combines TRBV7-2 with TRBJ1-1, with D uncertain. V was cut by 8 bases and J by 5 bases, with 12 bases left in between. Germline V lookup: CDR1 SGHTA, CDR2 FQGNSA. This CDR3 is 12 amino acids long. Full variable domain (rest looked up from reference TRBV7-2 and TRBJ1-1): GAGVSQSPSNKVTEKGKDVELRCDPISGHTALYWYRQSLGQGLEFLIYFQGNSAPDKSGLPSDRFSAERTGGSVSTLTIQRTQQEDSAVYLCASLGGRTEAFFGQGTRLTVV.

This clonotype has a handful of counts. CDR3 DNA: TGCAGCGTTGAAGGGTCTGATGGCTACACCTTC. Protein: CSVEGSDGYTF. This rearrangement joins TRBV29-1 to TRBJ1-2; D ambiguous. Germline values: CDR1 SQVTM, CDR2 ANQGSEA. This CDR3 has 11 residues. Trimming stripped 1 base from V and 6 bases from J, with 6 bases between.

This clonotype was counted between two and nine times. CDR3 loop: CASSSDNAYEQYF. CDR3 bases: TGTGCCAGCAGTTCGGACAACGCCTACGAGCAGTACTTC. The chain recombines TRBV28 with TRBJ2-7, with a tentative D call TRBD1 (5 bases). V gave up 4 bases and J gave up 2 bases, with 9 bases separating them. CDR3 length: 13 amino acids. Germline V gives CDR1 MDHEN, CDR2 SYDVKM.

This clonotype was counted at least ten times. The gene calls are TRBV7-9 and TRBJ2-4; D may match TRBD1 or TRBD2 (5 bases each). This CDR3 contains 15 residues. CDR1 SEHNR and CDR2 FQNEAQ come from the germline V gene (reference sequence). The germline V and J ends were trimmed by 4 bases and 4 bases, with 14 bases remaining between them. The CDR3 sequence: CASSSPRDQKNIQYF. DNA for the CDR3: TGTGCCAGCAGCTCGCCCAGGGACCAGAAAAACATTCAGTACTTC. The full variable domain, with the rest looked up from reference TRBV7-9 and TRBJ2-4, is DTGVSQNPRHKITKRGQNVTFRCDPISEHNRLYWYRQTLGQGPEFLTYFQNEAQLEKSRLLSDRFSAERPKGSFSTLEIQRTEQGDSAMYLCASSSPRDQKNIQYFGAGTRLSVL.

This clonotype was found a few times. The V and J genes are TRBV7-9 and TRBJ1-2; D not certain. Germline V gene lookup returns CDR1 SEHNR and CDR2 FQNEAQ (reference sequence). This CDR3 spans 12 amino acids. The V gene lost 4 bases and the J gene lost 4 bases, with 7 bases spanning the gap. This CDR3 is CASSSLSYGYTF. The CDR3 bases are TGTGCCAGCAGCTCTCTCTCCTATGGCTACACCTTC.

This clonotype is medium-sized in the sample. The chain is built from TRBV7-9 and TRBJ2-6, with D possibly TRBD1 on 5 matching bases. V dropped 3 bases and J dropped 0 bases, with 12 bases sitting between them. The CDR3 covers 17 residues. Germline V lookup: CDR1 SEHNR, CDR2 FQNEAQ (reference sequence). CDR3 coding DNA: TGTGCCAGCAGCTTTGGACACCTGAGCTCTGGGGCCAACGTCCTGACTTTC. It translates to CASSFGHLSSGANVLTF. The full variable domain, completed using reference TRBV7-9 and TRBJ2-6, is DTGVSQNPRHKITKRGQNVTFRCDPISEHNRLYWYRQTLGQGPEFLTYFQNEAQLEKSRLLSDRFSAERPKGSFSTLEIQRTEQGDSAMYLCASSFGHLSSGANVLTFGAGSRLTVL.

This clonotype was counted between two and nine times. This chain links TRBV12-3 or TRBV12-4 with TRBJ2-7; maybe TRBD1 (6 bases). The CDR3 loop spans 13 amino acids. The V end lost 6 bases, the J end lost 3 bases, and 12 bases lay between the germline ends. The CDR3 reads CASSRQAFYEQYF. The CDR3 nucleotides are TGTGCCAGCAGCCGACAGGCTTTCTACGAGCAGTACTTC.

The genes are TRBV6-2 or TRBV6-3 and TRBJ2-1; TRBD1 matches 10 bases. The CDR3 contains 17 residues. Germline CDR1 and CDR2: MNHEY and SVGEGT. The V gene end was trimmed by 2 bases and the J gene end by 4 bases; junction bases not matched to a gene: 8. The CDR3 DNA reads as TGTGCCAGCAGTTACCCCCTTGGGACAGGGGTATACAATGAGCAGTTCTTC. It encodes CASSYPLGTGVYNEQFF.

This clonotype occurred many times. This chain uses TRBV7-2 with TRBJ2-3, with TRBD2 matching over 9 bases. Germline-derived CDR1 and CDR2 are SGHTA and FQGNSA. The CDR3 contains 14 residues. V dropped 2 bases and J dropped 6; count of bases not matched to a gene: 3. CDR3 bases: TGTGCCAGCAGCTTAAGGCTAGCGGGGGATACGCAGTATTTT. The encoded protein is CASSLRLAGDTQYF.

This clonotype appeared a few times. The V call is TRBV7-9, the J call TRBJ1-1; 7 bases match TRBD1. The CDR3 totals 13 residues. J gave up 5 bases and V 2 bases, and 2 bases lay outside the gene matches. CDR1 and CDR2 (germline): SEHNR, FQNEAQ (reference sequence). The CDR3 coding sequence is TGTGCCAGCAGCTTAACAGGGGCAACTGAAGCTTTCTTT. Protein sequence: CASSLTGATEAFF.

This clonotype occurred a few times. The rearrangement links TRBV7-2 to TRBJ1-2; D is possibly TRBD1 (5 bases). The germline V and J ends were trimmed by 4 bases and 0 bases, with 18 bases remaining between them. From germline, CDR1 is SGHTA and CDR2 FQGNSA. This CDR3 spans 17 amino acids. This CDR3 reads CASSSDWGPGANYGYTF. In nucleotides, the CDR3 is TGTGCCAGCAGCTCCGATTGGGGCCCGGGAGCTAACTATGGCTACACCTTC. The whole variable domain, remainder taken from reference TRBV7-2 and TRBJ1-2, is GAGVSQSPSNKVTEKGKDVELRCDPISGHTALYWYRQSLGQGLEFLIYFQGNSAPDKSGLPSDRFSAERTGGSVSTLTIQRTQQEDSAVYLCASSSDWGPGANYGYTFGSGTRLTVV.

V is TRBV10-1 and J is TRBJ2-1, with D hard to call. V lost 0 bases and J lost 7, with 7 bases in between. Germline CDR1 is WNHNN and CDR2 is SYGVQD (reference sequence). CDR3 length equals 13 residues. The CDR3 is CASSESTRNEQFF. The CDR3 bases are TGCGCCAGCAGTGAGTCGACTCGTAATGAGCAGTTCTTC.

The chain joins TRBV20-1 to TRBJ2-3; TRBD2 might be the D (6 bases). The CDR3 spans 17 residues. Per the germline V gene, CDR1 is DFQATT and CDR2 is SNEGSKA (reference sequence). Deletions cut 6 bases from V and 0 bases from J, with 22 bases between. The CDR3 loop is CSAKSGRIPTSTDTQYF. DNA of the CDR3: TGCAGTGCAAAAAGTGGGAGGATCCCAACTAGCACAGATACGCAGTATTTT.

This clonotype was counted a few times. The chain has TRBV4-2 and TRBJ2-5, with D unresolved. CDR1 and CDR2 from the germline V gene are LGHNA and YNFKEQ. The CDR3 extends over 14 amino acids. V was clipped by 0 bases and J by 2 bases, with 7 bases between them. The CDR3 sequence is CASSQDRLQETQYF. Here the CDR3 DNA reads TGTGCCAGCAGCCAAGATAGGCTGCAAGAGACCCAGTACTTC.

In its sample, this clonotype was seen many times. The chain carries TRBV10-3 and TRBJ1-5; 11 positions agree with TRBD1. Germline trimming cut 10 bases from V and 1 base from J; bases unmatched to any gene: 9. The CDR3 covers 16 residues. Germline V gives CDR1 ENHRY, CDR2 SYGVKD. The chain's CDR3 is CATSRDRGISNQPQHF. CDR3 coding DNA: TGTGCCACGTCCCGGGACAGGGGGATCAGCAATCAGCCCCAGCATTTT.